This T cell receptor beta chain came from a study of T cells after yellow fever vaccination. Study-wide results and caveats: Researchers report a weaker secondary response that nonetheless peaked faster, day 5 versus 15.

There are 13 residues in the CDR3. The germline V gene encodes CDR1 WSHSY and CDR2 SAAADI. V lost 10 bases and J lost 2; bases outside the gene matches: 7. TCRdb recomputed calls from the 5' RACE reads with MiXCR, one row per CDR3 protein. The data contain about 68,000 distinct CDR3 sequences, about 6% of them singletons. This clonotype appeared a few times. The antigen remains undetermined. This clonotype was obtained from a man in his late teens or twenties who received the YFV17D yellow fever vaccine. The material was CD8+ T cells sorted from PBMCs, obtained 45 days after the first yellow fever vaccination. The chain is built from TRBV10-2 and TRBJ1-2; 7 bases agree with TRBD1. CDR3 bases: TGCGCCACAGCAGGGGGGGAGAACTATGGCTACACCTTC. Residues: CATAGGENYGYTF.